These T cell receptor beta chains were read from a single sample in a study of blood T cell repertoires in COVID-19. Sequencing was performed with immunoSEQ multiplex PCR; in TCRdb, only in-frame clones are kept and a portion is missing. The sample lists more than 350,000 clones; about 88% were seen once. The material sequenced was PBMCs or T cells enriched from blood (not recorded which). All receptors derive from a woman between 18 and 29 years old who had been exposed to COVID-19. The CDR3 runs from the conserved cysteine through the conserved F or W. The D gene is left open where the match is weak. The size field is filled for only some rows; it gives once, few, many or a size class.

j_call	v_call	clone_size	d_call	cdr3_nt	cdr3_aa
TRBJ1-2	TRBV27	-	-	TGTGCCAGCAGTCCTCTCGCGAGTGGTGCCTATGGCTACACCTTC	CASSPLASGAYGYTF
TRBJ2-7	TRBV28	-	-	TGTGCCAGCACCCGGACTACTGGCTCCTACGAGCAGTACTTC	CASTRTTGSYEQYF
TRBJ2-7	TRBV18	-	TRBD2	TGTGCCAGCTCACCCCCCGGGGCTAGCGGGGGGGCCTACGAGCAGTACTTC	CASSPPGASGGAYEQYF
TRBJ2-3	TRBV28	-	TRBD2	TGTGCCAGCAGTTCAGGACTAGCGGTGAGCACAGATACGCAGTATTTT	CASSSGLAVSTDTQYF
TRBJ2-2	TRBV24-1	-	-	TGTGCCACCACGGACAGCCTCACCGGGGAGCTGTTTTTT	CATTDSLTGELFF
TRBJ2-7	TRBV10-3	-	-	TGTGCCATCAGTGAGTCGAAGCCTGTCGACGAGCAGTACTTC	CAISESKPVDEQYF
TRBJ2-5	TRBV27	-	-	TGTGCCAGCAGTTTTTTCGGGGAGACCCAGTACTTC	CASSFFGETQYF
TRBJ2-3	TRBV4-1	-	-	TGCGCCAGCAGCACGAGGTCCCAGACAGATACGCAGTATTTT	CASSTRSQTDTQYF
TRBJ1-2	TRBV18	-	-	TGTGCCAGCTCACCTGGGCAGGGAATTGGTGGCTACACCTTC	CASSPGQGIGGYTF
TRBJ2-7	TRBV10-3	-	TRBD1	TGTGCCATCAGCGCGGACAGGGGAGGGTCCGAGCAGTACTTC	CAISADRGGSEQYF
TRBJ1-5	TRBV6-5	-	-	TGTGCCAGCAGGAGAATCGACAGCGCCAATCAGCCCCAGCATTTT	CASRRIDSANQPQHF
TRBJ1-1	TRBV7-2	-	-	TGTGCCAGCAGCTTAGGTTGGAGCCAGAACACTGAAGCTTTCTTT	CASSLGWSQNTEAFF
TRBJ2-1	TRBV6-6	-	TRBD1	TGTGCCAGCAGTCCCCGGGACAGGGGCTATGAGCAGTTCTTC	CASSPRDRGYEQFF
TRBJ2-3	TRBV27	-	TRBD2	TGTGCCAGCGCGACTAGCGGGGGTATCACAGATACGCAGTATTTT	CASATSGGITDTQYF
TRBJ2-7	TRBV7-5	-	-	TGTGTCAGAAGCTTAATCCCCCGACAGGGGGCCGACGAGCAGTACTTC	CVRSLIPRQGADEQYF
TRBJ1-5	TRBV28	-	TRBD1	TGTGCCAGCTTCGCTGGGACAGGGTACAGGCAGCCCCAGCATTTT	CASFAGTGYRQPQHF
TRBJ2-1	TRBV5-6	-	TRBD2	TGTGCCAGCAGTACTATCTCGGGGGGGTATTACAATGAGCAGTTCTTC	CASSTISGGYYNEQFF
TRBJ2-3	TRBV19	-	-	TGTGCCAGTAGAGGAGCGGTCACAGATACGCAGTATTTT	CASRGAVTDTQYF
TRBJ1-3	TRBV28	-	-	TGTGCCAGCAGTTCCATCTCGGGTAGTGGAAACACCATATATTTT	CASSSISGSGNTIYF
TRBJ1-2	TRBV5-6	-	TRBD1	TGTGCCAGCACCGAATTGAGCCGGGACAGCAACTATGGCTACACCTTC	CASTELSRDSNYGYTF
TRBJ2-6	TRBV18	-	TRBD1	TGTGCCAGCTCACCACTCGCTGGGACAGGGATCAGGGGGGCCAACGTCCTGACTTTC	CASSPLAGTGIRGANVLTF
TRBJ1-2	TRBV5-4	once	-	TGTGCCAGCAGCGGGGGAGGGGAGCCCTACTATGGCTACACCTTC	CASSGGGEPYYGYTF
TRBJ2-1	TRBV28	-	TRBD1	TGTGCCAGCAGTGATGCTCGGACAGGGCCTTACAATGAGCAGTTCTTC	CASSDARTGPYNEQFF
TRBJ1-1	TRBV30	-	-	TGTGCCTGGAGTGCGGGGGGATGGAACACTGAAGCTTTCTTT	CAWSAGGWNTEAFF
TRBJ2-7	TRBV4-1	-	TRBD2	TGCGCCAGCAGCCAAGGACTAGCGGTAACCTACGAGCAGTACTTC	CASSQGLAVTYEQYF
TRBJ1-1	TRBV9	-	TRBD1	TGTGCCAGCAGCGGCAACCAGGGGGAGGCTTTCTTT	CASSGNQGEAFF
TRBJ2-7	TRBV7-6	-	-	TGTGCCAGCAGCTCACAGACAGGGGGACTAGGCGAGCAGTACTTC	CASSSQTGGLGEQYF
TRBJ2-1	TRBV19	-	TRBD2	TGTGCCAGTACTGCGGGAGGGGGGTACAATGAGCAGTTCTTC	CASTAGGGYNEQFF
TRBJ2-7	TRBV7-2	-	-	TGTGCCAGCAGCTTAGCACAGGGCAACTACGAGCAGTACTTC	CASSLAQGNYEQYF
TRBJ2-5	TRBV10-3	-	TRBD1	TGTGCCATCAGTGAGCCCCCTACAGGGGGCAAGGAGACCCAGTACTTC	CAISEPPTGGKETQYF
TRBJ1-6	TRBV9	once	-	TGTGCCAGCAGCGTAGTCCCCGACAGCTCAAATTCACCCCTCCACTTT	CASSVVPDSSNSPLHF
TRBJ1-3	TRBV9	-	TRBD1	TGTGCCAGCAGCGGGGACAGTTTTGGAAACACCATATATTTT	CASSGDSFGNTIYF
TRBJ2-5	TRBV18	-	TRBD1	TGTGCCAGCTCACCAAGGACAGGAGGCAATGCGGAGACCCAGTACTTC	CASSPRTGGNAETQYF
TRBJ1-4	TRBV21-1	-	-	TGTGCCAGCACCTCAAGCCAGGACAGAAGGGATGAAAAACTGTTTTTT	CASTSSQDRRDEKLFF
TRBJ2-2	TRBV21-1	-	-	TGTGCCAGCAGCACAAAAGCCCGACGGAGGAACACCGGGGAGCTGTTTTTT	CASSTKARRRNTGELFF
TRBJ2-4	TRBV12-3/TRBV12-4	-	TRBD2	TGTGCCAGCAGTCGGGGGGACATTCAGTACTTC	CASSRGDIQYF
TRBJ1-1	TRBV10-2	-	TRBD1	TGCGCCAGCAGCGGGACAGGAGAAAGAGTGGACACTGAAGCTTTCTTT	CASSGTGERVDTEAFF
TRBJ2-1	TRBV19	-	TRBD2	TGTGCCAGTAGTATGAGCGGGGGGAGGTACAATGAGCAGTTCTTC	CASSMSGGRYNEQFF
TRBJ2-5	TRBV2	once	TRBD1	TGTGCCATCCTACAGGGGATAGAAGAGACCCAGTACTTC	CAILQGIEETQYF
TRBJ1-6	TRBV10-3	-	-	TGTGCCATCAGTGAGTTACAGGATTATAATTCACCCCTCCACTTT	CAISELQDYNSPLHF
TRBJ1-4	TRBV27	-	-	TGTGCCAGCAGTTTATACCCATGGGGGGGGACTAATGAAAAACTGTTTTTT	CASSLYPWGGTNEKLFF
TRBJ1-5	TRBV18	few	TRBD1	TGTGCCAGCTCACCCGCAACCGGGACAGGGGGCCGGGAGCCCCAGCATTTT	CASSPATGTGGREPQHF